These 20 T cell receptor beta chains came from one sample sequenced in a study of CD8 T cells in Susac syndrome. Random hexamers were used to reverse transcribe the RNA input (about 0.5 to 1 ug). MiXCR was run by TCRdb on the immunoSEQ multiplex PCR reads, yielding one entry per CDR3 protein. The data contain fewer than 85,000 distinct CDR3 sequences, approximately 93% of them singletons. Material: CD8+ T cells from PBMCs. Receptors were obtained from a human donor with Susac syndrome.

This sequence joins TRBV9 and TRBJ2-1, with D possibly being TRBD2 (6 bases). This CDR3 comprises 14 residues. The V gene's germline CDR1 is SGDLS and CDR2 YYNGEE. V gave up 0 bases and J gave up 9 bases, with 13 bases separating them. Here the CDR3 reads CASSVEGSGVEQFF. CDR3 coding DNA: TGTGCCAGCAGCGTAGAAGGGTCGGGAGTTGAGCAGTTCTTC. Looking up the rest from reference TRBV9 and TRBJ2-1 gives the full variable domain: DSGVTQTPKHLITATGQRVTLRCSPRSGDLSVYWYQQSLDQGLQFLIQYYNGEERAKGNILERFSAQQFPDLHSELNLSSLELGDSALYFCASSVEGSGVEQFFGPGTRLTVL.

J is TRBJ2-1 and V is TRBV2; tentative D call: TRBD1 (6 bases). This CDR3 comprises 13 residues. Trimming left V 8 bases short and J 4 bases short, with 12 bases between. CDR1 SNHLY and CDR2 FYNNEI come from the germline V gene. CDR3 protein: CASPDSPYNEQFF. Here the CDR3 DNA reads TGTGCCAGCCCGGACAGCCCTTACAATGAGCAGTTCTTC.

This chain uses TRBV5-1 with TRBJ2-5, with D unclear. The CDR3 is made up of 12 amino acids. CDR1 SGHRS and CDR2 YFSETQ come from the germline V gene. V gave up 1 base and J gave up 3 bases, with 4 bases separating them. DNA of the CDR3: TGCGCCAGCAGCTTGCTTGAAGAGACCCAGTACTTC. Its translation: CASSLLEETQYF.

The CDR3 region is CASSLTKGLYYGYTF. CDR3 DNA: TGTGCCAGCAGTTTAACAAAGGGACTTTACTATGGCTACACCTTC. V usage is TRBV27 and J usage is TRBJ1-2; perhaps TRBD1 as D (5 bases). V lost 2 bases and J lost 3, with 13 bases in between. Germline V gene data show CDR1 as MNHEY and CDR2 as SMNVEV (reference sequence). This CDR3 has 15 residues.

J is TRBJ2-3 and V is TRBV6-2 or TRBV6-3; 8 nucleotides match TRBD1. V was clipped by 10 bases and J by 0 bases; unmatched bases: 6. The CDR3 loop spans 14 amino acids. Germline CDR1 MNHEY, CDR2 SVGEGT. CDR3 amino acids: CAISGTGSTDTQYF. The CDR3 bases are TGTGCCATCTCCGGGACAGGTAGCACAGATACGCAGTATTTT.

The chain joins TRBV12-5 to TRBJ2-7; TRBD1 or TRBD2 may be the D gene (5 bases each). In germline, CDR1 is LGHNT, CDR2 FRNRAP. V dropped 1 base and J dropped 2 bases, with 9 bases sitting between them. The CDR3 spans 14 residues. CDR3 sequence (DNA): TGTGCTAGTGGTTTGGACAAGGGACCCTACGAGCAGTACTTC. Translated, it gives CASGLDKGPYEQYF.

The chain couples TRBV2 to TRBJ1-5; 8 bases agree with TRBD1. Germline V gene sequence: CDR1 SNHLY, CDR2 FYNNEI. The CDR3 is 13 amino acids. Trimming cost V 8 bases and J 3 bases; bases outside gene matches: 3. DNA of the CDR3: TGTGCCAGCCTGGACAGGGTCAATCAGCCCCAGCATTTT. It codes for CASLDRVNQPQHF.

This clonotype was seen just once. Here the CDR3 DNA reads TGCGCCAGCAGCCCTGACAAGAACTATGGCTACACCTTC. This translates into CASSPDKNYGYTF. The chain is built from TRBV4-1 and TRBJ1-2; D gene ambiguous. Germline V gives CDR1 MGHRA, CDR2 YSYEKL. Trimming took off 4 bases at V and 2 bases at J, with 8 bases between the two ends. The length of the CDR3 is 13 residues.

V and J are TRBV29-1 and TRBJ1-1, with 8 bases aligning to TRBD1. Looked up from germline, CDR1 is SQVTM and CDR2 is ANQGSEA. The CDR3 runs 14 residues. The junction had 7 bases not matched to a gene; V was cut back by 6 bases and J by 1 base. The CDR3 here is CSVVSGTGNTEAFF. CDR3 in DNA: TGCAGCGTCGTTAGCGGGACAGGGAACACTGAAGCTTTCTTT.

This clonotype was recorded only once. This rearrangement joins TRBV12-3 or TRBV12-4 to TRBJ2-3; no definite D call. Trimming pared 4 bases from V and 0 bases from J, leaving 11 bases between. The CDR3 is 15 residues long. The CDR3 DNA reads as TGTGCCAGCAGTTCAATAGCTCCTAGCACAGATACGCAGTATTTT. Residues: CASSSIAPSTDTQYF.

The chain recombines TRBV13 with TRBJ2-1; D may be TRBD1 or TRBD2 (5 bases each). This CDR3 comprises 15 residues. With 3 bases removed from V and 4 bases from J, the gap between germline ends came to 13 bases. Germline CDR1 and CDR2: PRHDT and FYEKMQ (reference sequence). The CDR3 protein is CASSFNREGYNEQFF. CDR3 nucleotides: TGTGCCAGCAGCTTCAACCGAGAGGGGTACAATGAGCAGTTCTTC.

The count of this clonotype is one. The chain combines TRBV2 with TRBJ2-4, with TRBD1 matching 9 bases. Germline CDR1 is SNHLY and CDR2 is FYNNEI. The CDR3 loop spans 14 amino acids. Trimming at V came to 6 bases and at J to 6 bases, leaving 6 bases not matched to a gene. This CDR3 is CASSDRGGINIQYF. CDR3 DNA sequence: TGTGCCAGCAGCGACAGGGGGGGTATAAACATTCAGTACTTC.

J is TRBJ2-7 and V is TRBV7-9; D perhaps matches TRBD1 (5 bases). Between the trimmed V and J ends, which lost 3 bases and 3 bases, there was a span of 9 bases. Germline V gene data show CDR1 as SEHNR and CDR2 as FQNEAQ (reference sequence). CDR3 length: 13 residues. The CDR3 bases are TGTGCCAGCAGCTTCGGACACCTCTACGAGCAGTACTTC. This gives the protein CASSFGHLYEQYF.

CDR3 sequence (DNA): TGCAGTGCTGTGAGAGGTGGCTACACCTTC. Translating gives CSAVRGGYTF. The genes are TRBV20-1 and TRBJ1-2; D gene ambiguous. The germline V and J ends were trimmed by 5 bases and 7 bases, with 8 bases remaining between them. The CDR3 has 10 amino acids. The V gene's germline CDR1 is DFQATT and CDR2 SNEGSKA (reference sequence).

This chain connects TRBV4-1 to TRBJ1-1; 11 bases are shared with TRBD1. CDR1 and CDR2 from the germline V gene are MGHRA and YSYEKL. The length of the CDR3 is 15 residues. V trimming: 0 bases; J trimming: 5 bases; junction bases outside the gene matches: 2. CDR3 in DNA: TGCGCCAGCAGCCAAGAGGGACAGGGGGTTACTGAAGCTTTCTTT. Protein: CASSQEGQGVTEAFF.

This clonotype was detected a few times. This CDR3 reads CASSLTGNQPQHF. The CDR3 DNA is TGTGCCAGCAGTTTAACAGGAAATCAGCCCCAGCATTTT. The chain recombines TRBV12-3 or TRBV12-4 with TRBJ1-5; a possible D gene is TRBD1 (5 bases). V gave up 2 bases and J gave up 4 bases, with 6 bases separating them. CDR3 size: 13 residues.

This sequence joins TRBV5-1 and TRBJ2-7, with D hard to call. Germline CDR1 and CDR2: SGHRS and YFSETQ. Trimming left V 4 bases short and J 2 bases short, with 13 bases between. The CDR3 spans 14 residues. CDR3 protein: CASSPDPSPYEQYF. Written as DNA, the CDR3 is TGCGCCAGCAGCCCGGATCCCTCACCCTACGAGCAGTACTTC. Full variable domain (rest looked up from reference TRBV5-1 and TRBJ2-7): KAGVTQTPRYLIKTRGQQVTLSCSPISGHRSVSWYQQTPGQGLQFLFEYFSETQRNKGNFPGRFSGRQFSNSRSEMNVSTLELGDSALYLCASSPDPSPYEQYFGPGTRLTVT.

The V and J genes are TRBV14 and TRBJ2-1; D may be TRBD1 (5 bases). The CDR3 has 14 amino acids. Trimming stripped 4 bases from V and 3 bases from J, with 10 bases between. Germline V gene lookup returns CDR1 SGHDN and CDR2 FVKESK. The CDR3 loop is CASSPRRGYNEQFF. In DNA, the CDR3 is TGTGCCAGCAGCCCCCGAAGGGGCTACAATGAGCAGTTCTTC.

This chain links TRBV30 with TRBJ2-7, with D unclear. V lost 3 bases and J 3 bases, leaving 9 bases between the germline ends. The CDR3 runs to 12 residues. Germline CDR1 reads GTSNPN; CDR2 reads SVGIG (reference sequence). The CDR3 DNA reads TGTGCCTGGAGCCTTCCGGGCTACGAGCAGTACTTC. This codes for CAWSLPGYEQYF.

The CDR3 DNA reads as TGTGCCAGCAGCCAACGACAGGGGCGGGAGACCCAGTACTTC. Amino acid sequence: CASSQRQGRETQYF. The rearrangement joins TRBV3-1 to TRBJ2-5; 8 bases map to TRBD1. Trimming at V came to 2 bases and at J to 5 bases, leaving 4 bases not matched to a gene. This CDR3 comprises 14 residues. Per germline, CDR1 LGHDT and CDR2 YNNKEL (reference sequence).